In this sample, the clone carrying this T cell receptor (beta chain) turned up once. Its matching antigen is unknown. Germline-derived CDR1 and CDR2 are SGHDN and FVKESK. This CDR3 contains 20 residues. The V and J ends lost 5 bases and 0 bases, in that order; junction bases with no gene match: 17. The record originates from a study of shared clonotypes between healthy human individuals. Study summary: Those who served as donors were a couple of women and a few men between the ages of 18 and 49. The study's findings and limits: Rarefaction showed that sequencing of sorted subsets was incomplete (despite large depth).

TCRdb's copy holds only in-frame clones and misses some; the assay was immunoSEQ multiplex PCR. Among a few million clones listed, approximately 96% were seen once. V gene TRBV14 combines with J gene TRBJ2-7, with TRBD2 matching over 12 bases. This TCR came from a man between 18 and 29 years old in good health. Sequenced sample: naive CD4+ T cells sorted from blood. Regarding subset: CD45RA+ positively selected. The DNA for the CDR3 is TGTGCCAGCAGCTTTGTAATAGGACTAGCGGGGATAACCCTCTCCTACGAGCAGTACTTC. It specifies CASSFVIGLAGITLSYEQYF.